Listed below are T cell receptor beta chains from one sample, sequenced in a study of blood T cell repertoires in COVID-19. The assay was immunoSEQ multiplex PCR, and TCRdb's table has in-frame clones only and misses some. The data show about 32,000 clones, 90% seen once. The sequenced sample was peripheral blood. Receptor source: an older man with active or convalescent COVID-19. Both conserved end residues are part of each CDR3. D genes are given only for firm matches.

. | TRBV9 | CASSVQSRRGADTQYF
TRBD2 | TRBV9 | CASSVEGGGTHEQYF
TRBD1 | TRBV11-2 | CASSAVGTGGRGYTF
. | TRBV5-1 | CASSLAPPGAGETQYF
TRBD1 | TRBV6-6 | CASSRDRGHGYTF
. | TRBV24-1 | CATSDSDGYTF
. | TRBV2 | CASSEQGTVNEQFF
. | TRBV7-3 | CASSQIAGHTEAFF
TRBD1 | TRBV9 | CASSAGGSSYEQYF
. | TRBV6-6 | CASSYSTTSPLHF
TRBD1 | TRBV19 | CASSQGDRGRTQYF
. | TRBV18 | CASSPTVTGSQPQHF
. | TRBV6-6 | CASSRKLPGQPNTGELFF
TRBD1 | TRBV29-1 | CSVDRDRGYTEAFF
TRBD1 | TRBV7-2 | CASSLGPLRQGEEVGYTF
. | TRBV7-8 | CASSLLGPSTDTQYF
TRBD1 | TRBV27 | CASRRDRGLAQPQHF
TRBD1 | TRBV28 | CASKDRGRGENNSPLHF
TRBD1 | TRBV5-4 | CASSLGRGNYEQYF
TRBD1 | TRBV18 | CASSLRQGVRGTEAFF
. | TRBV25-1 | CASSEEMNTEAFF
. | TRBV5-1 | CASSSEFGRGGRTEYGYTF
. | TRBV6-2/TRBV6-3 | CASSSPDSYNEQFF
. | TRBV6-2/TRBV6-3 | CASSAQPGELFF
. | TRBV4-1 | CASSQVQGEQLFF
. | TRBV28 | CASSLLTANTEAFF
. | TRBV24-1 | CATSDPDGGPSNEQFF
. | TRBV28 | CASSFWSQYNEQFF
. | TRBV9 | CASSPIAGVDTQYF
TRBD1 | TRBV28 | CASNLGQGKVYGYTF
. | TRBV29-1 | CSVGAGRANTEAFF
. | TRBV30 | CAWSDRGGKLFF
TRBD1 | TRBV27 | CASSPSTGGVYGYTF
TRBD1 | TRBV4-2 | CASRSGWQGDSPLHF
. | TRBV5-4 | CASSYLVADSPLHF
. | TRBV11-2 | CASSQNNQPQHF
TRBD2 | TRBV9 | CASSPSGGAYNEQFF